The 29 T cell receptor beta chains listed next were all sequenced from one sample in a study of PD-1 blockade in classical Hodgkin lymphoma. Profiling relied on immunoSEQ multiplex PCR, and the TCRdb table lists in-frame clones only, not all of them. Of some 22,000 clones in the sample, 60% to 75% were seen once. Documented time point: cycle 4 day 1 (C4D1), after five to seven weeks of nivolumab. Every one of the patients relapsed after autologous stem cell transplantation (brentuximab vedotin exposure was variable). The sequencing used peripheral blood mononuclear cells (PBMCs), collected before the fourth cycle of nivolumab. The receptors shown here come from a human donor with classical Hodgkin lymphoma.

The V call is TRBV5-4, the J call TRBJ1-1; no clear D. CDR1 and CDR2 (germline): SGHNT, YYREEE (reference sequence). The CDR3 has 13 residues. The V end lost 1 base, the J end lost 1 base, and 5 bases lay between the germline ends. The CDR3 region is CASSLSENTEAFF. In DNA, the CDR3 is TGTGCCAGCAGCTTGTCCGAGAACACTGAAGCTTTCTTT.

This chain joins TRBV19 and TRBJ2-7, with D tentatively TRBD1 (5 bases). CDR1 and CDR2 (germline): LNHDA, SQIVND (reference sequence). There are 13 residues in the CDR3. V shed 5 bases and J shed 4 bases, with 12 bases lying between them. CDR3 loop: CASSYGQKYEQYF. Written as DNA, the CDR3 is TGTGCCAGTAGTTACGGACAAAAATACGAGCAGTACTTC.

The V call is TRBV21-1, the J call TRBJ1-5; the table's TRBD1 call for D was not verified on the DNA. TRBV21-1 is classified as a pseudogene. The CDR3 has 20 residues. CDR3 loop: CASSKKKGSRYEYSNQPQHF. DNA of the CDR3: TGTGCCAGCAGCAAAAAGAAGGGGTCCCGATACGAATATAGCAATCAGCCCCAGCATTTT.

The chain employs TRBV19 and TRBJ2-1; D is perhaps TRBD2 (6 bases). From germline, CDR1 is LNHDA and CDR2 SQIVND (reference sequence). The germline V and J ends were trimmed by 2 bases and 4 bases, with 9 bases remaining between them. The CDR3 consists of 14 residues. The CDR3 spells CASSISGLYNEQFF. Written as DNA, the CDR3 is TGTGCCAGTAGTATATCCGGACTATACAATGAGCAGTTCTTC. Based on the CDR3 plus reference TRBV19 and TRBJ2-1, the full variable domain is DGGITQSPKYLFRKEGQNVTLSCEQNLNHDAMYWYRQDPGQGLRLIYYSQIVNDFQKGDIAEGYSVSREKKESFPLTVTSAQKNPTAFYLCASSISGLYNEQFFGPGTRLTVL.

J is TRBJ1-3 and V is TRBV7-8, with D unclear. The germline CDR1 and CDR2 sequences are SGHVS and FQNEAQ. The CDR3 spans 16 residues. Trimming shortened V by 1 base and J by 1 base, and 11 bases separated the two germline ends. This CDR3 is CASSLVRGWSGNTIYF. For the CDR3, the DNA is TGTGCCAGCAGCTTAGTCCGGGGATGGTCTGGAAACACCATATATTTT.

The chain joins TRBV14 to TRBJ2-7; 8 nucleotides match TRBD1. J gave up 0 bases and V 2 bases, and 3 bases lay outside the gene matches. Germline CDR1 and CDR2: SGHDN and FVKESK. The CDR3 loop spans 15 amino acids. CDR3 in amino acids: CASSQPGTGSYEQYF. In DNA form, the CDR3 reads TGTGCCAGCAGCCAACCTGGGACAGGCTCCTACGAGCAGTACTTC.

V gene TRBV19 combines with J gene TRBJ1-1, with TRBD1 identical over 9 bases. CDR1 is LNHDA and CDR2 is SQIVND in the germline V gene (reference sequence). The V gene end was trimmed by 1 base and the J gene end by 0 bases; junction bases not matched to a gene: 3. The CDR3 runs 16 residues. CDR3 nucleotide sequence: TGTGCCAGTAGTATAGGTACAGGGGGCTTGAACACTGAAGCTTTCTTT. It codes for CASSIGTGGLNTEAFF.

The V and J genes are TRBV6-1 and TRBJ2-5; a possible D gene is TRBD1 (5 bases). The germline V gene has CDR1 MNHNS and CDR2 SASEGT. The CDR3 sequence is 13 residues long. Between the trimmed V and J ends, which lost 6 bases and 4 bases, there was a span of 12 bases. DNA for the CDR3: TGTGCCAGCAGCCCAGGGCTGCGAGAGACCCAGTACTTC. This translates into CASSPGLRETQYF.

The chain has TRBV10-1 and TRBJ1-5; 7 bases are shared with TRBD1. J was trimmed by 4 bases and V by 5 bases; bases with no gene match: 8. Germline assignment: CDR1 WNHNN and CDR2 SYGVQD (reference sequence). This CDR3 comprises 15 residues. DNA for the CDR3: TGCGCCAGCAGTATAGACAGGGAAGGTAATCAGCCCCAGCATTTT. It is translated as CASSIDREGNQPQHF.

This clone was seen a few times. V is TRBV6-4 and J is TRBJ2-7, with D perhaps TRBD1 or TRBD2 (7 bases each). The CDR3 has 13 amino acids. Trimming stripped 4 bases from V and 7 bases from J, with 14 bases between. CDR1 is MRHNA, CDR2 SNTAGT, per germline. CDR3 in DNA: TGTGCCAGCAGTGCCACAGGGGAGGGGGAGCAGTACTTC. It encodes CASSATGEGEQYF.

The chain is built from TRBV4-1 and TRBJ2-2, with 8 bases identical to TRBD2. The germline gives CDR1 MGHRA, CDR2 YSYEKL. The CDR3 spans 15 residues. The junction had 4 bases not matched to a gene; V was cut back by 1 base and J by 6 bases. CDR3 loop: CASSQGIAGPGELFF. DNA for the CDR3: TGCGCCAGCAGCCAAGGGATAGCGGGACCCGGGGAGCTGTTTTTT.

The chain employs TRBV5-1 and TRBJ2-7; D possibly corresponds to TRBD1 (5 bases). From germline, CDR1 is SGHRS and CDR2 YFSETQ. Trimming left V 4 bases short and J 2 bases short, with 16 bases between. The CDR3 spans 15 residues. DNA of the CDR3: TGCGCCAGCAGCCCGCAGGGAATGGACCCCTACGAGCAGTACTTC. Encoded protein: CASSPQGMDPYEQYF.

The V gene is TRBV7-8, the J gene TRBJ2-3, with 9 bases aligning to TRBD1. Per the germline V gene, CDR1 is SGHVS and CDR2 is FQNEAQ. The CDR3 is 13 amino acids. V gave up 6 bases and J gave up 5 bases; unmatched junction bases: 3. CDR3 DNA sequence: TGTGCCAGCAGGAGACAGGGGGGAGATACGCAGTATTTT. This sequence encodes CASRRQGGDTQYF. Full variable domain (remainder filled in from reference TRBV7-8 and TRBJ2-3): GAGVSQSPRYKVAKRGQDVALRCDPISGHVSLFWYQQALGQGPEFLTYFQNEAQLDKSGLPSDRFFAERPEGSVSTLKIQRTQQEDSAVYLCASRRQGGDTQYFGPGTRLTVL.

This clone has more than one count but fewer than ten. The J gene is TRBJ2-5, the V gene TRBV7-9, with D hard to call. The germline V gene encodes CDR1 SEHNR and CDR2 FQNEAQ (reference sequence). The CDR3 is made up of 17 amino acids. The ends were cut back, 2 bases at V and 1 base at J, with 17 bases in the middle. DNA of the CDR3: TGTGCCAGCAGCTTATCGGCCACGATAGTGGGCCAAGAGACCCAGTACTTC. Amino acids: CASSLSATIVGQETQYF.

The chain couples TRBV7-9 to TRBJ1-1, with a possible D match to TRBD1 (6 bases). The CDR3 is made up of 12 amino acids. Trimming cost V 4 bases and J 5 bases, with 8 bases left between them. Per the germline V gene, CDR1 is SEHNR and CDR2 is FQNEAQ (reference sequence). The CDR3 reads CASSSQGTEAFF. The CDR3, as DNA: TGTGCCAGCAGCTCTCAGGGGACTGAAGCTTTCTTT.

This clone was counted a few times. The chain links TRBV19 to TRBJ1-1; 7 nucleotides agree with TRBD1. After removal of 5 bases from V and 5 bases from J, the junction contained 8 bases not matched to a gene. This CDR3 comprises 14 residues. Germline CDR1 and CDR2: LNHDA and SQIVND (reference sequence). The CDR3 coding sequence is TGTGCCAGTAGTCGGCTGACAGGGAATACTGAAGCTTTCTTT. Translated, it gives CASSRLTGNTEAFF.

CDR3 coding DNA: TGCGCCAGCACGGGTGCTAATGAAAAACTGTTTTTT. This codes for CASTGANEKLFF. This chain links TRBV5-1 with TRBJ1-4, with unresolved D. CDR3 size: 12 residues. From germline, CDR1 is SGHRS and CDR2 YFSETQ. Trimming took 6 bases from V and 3 from J, leaving 6 bases between them.

The chain carries TRBV19 and TRBJ2-3; perhaps TRBD2 as D (6 bases). V was cut by 5 bases and J by 3 bases, with 18 bases left in between. The CDR3 is made up of 16 amino acids. From germline, CDR1 is LNHDA and CDR2 SQIVND (reference sequence). The CDR3 sequence is CASSEGRGIVTDTQYF. The CDR3 coding sequence is TGTGCCAGTAGTGAGGGTCGCGGGATCGTTACAGATACGCAGTATTTT.

This chain connects TRBV18 to TRBJ2-1; 8 bases are a match to TRBD2. The V and J ends lost 1 base and 5 bases, in that order; junction bases with no gene match: 7. This CDR3 spans 16 amino acids. The V gene's germline CDR1 is KGHSH and CDR2 LQKENI. CDR3: CASSPLPGLGNNEQFF. CDR3 coding DNA: TGTGCCAGCTCACCACTTCCGGGACTAGGGAACAATGAGCAGTTCTTC.

The chain joins TRBV21-1 to TRBJ2-7; no DNA check was done on the table's D call, TRBD2. TRBV21-1 is given as a pseudogene. The CDR3 extends over 19 amino acids. The CDR3 spells CASSKDAGAKRGSSYEQYF. CDR3 coding DNA: TGTGCCAGCAGCAAAGATGCAGGGGCAAAGCGGGGAAGCTCCTACGAGCAGTACTTC.

V usage is TRBV10-3 and J usage is TRBJ1-5, with D possibly matching TRBD1 (6 bases). V gave up 0 bases and J gave up 6 bases, with 12 bases separating them. The CDR3 covers 15 residues. CDR1 ENHRY and CDR2 SYGVKD come from the germline V gene. The CDR3 is CAISESAQGTQPQHF. CDR3 nucleotide sequence: TGTGCCATCAGTGAGTCGGCCCAGGGGACTCAGCCCCAGCATTTT.

This clone has more than one count but fewer than ten. The V and J genes are TRBV4-1 and TRBJ2-5; 9 positions agree with TRBD1. The junction had 4 bases not matched to a gene; V was cut back by 3 bases and J by 5 bases. Germline CDR1 is MGHRA and CDR2 is YSYEKL. The CDR3 has 14 amino acids. In DNA, the CDR3 is TGCGCCAGCAGCCAGGGGGGACAGGGTGAGACCCAGTACTTC. Translation: CASSQGGQGETQYF.

The chain uses TRBV5-6 and TRBJ1-3; D not resolved. V lost 0 bases and J 0 bases, leaving 10 bases between the germline ends. The CDR3 spans 16 residues. Germline V lookup: CDR1 SGHDT, CDR2 YYEEEE. The CDR3 bases are TGTGCCAGCAGCTTGGACAGTCTCATCTCTGGAAACACCATATATTTT. Translating it yields CASSLDSLISGNTIYF.

The rearrangement joins TRBV6-5 to TRBJ2-1, with TRBD2 matching over 10 bases. The CDR3 covers 14 residues. The trim removed 5 bases at V and 6 bases at J, leaving 4 bases unmatched. The V gene's germline CDR1 is MNHEY and CDR2 SVGAGI. Here the CDR3 reads CASSTSGIGNEQFF. The CDR3 nucleotides read TGTGCCAGCAGTACTAGCGGGATAGGCAATGAGCAGTTCTTC.

The CDR3 loop is CASSLALGGRQSQAQYF. The CDR3 DNA reads as TGTGCCAGCAGTTTAGCCCTCGGGGGGCGGCAGTCCCAGGCCCAGTACTTC. The chain employs TRBV28 and TRBJ2-5; a weak D match, TRBD2 (7 bases). This CDR3 contains 17 residues. The V gene lost 2 bases and the J gene lost 9 bases, with 25 bases spanning the gap. The germline gives CDR1 MDHEN, CDR2 SYDVKM.

The rearrangement links TRBV6-5 to TRBJ2-3; 13 bases agree with TRBD2. Germline lookup yields CDR1 MNHEY and CDR2 SVGAGI. CDR3 length: 14 amino acids. J lost 6 bases, V lost 6 bases, and 3 bases had no gene match. CDR3 region: CASRRLAGGDTQYF. CDR3 coding DNA: TGTGCCAGCAGGCGACTAGCGGGGGGCGATACGCAGTATTTT.

This clone was seen a single time. The CDR3 is CASRRGRQGAGETQYF. CDR3 nucleotide sequence: TGTGCCAGCAGGAGGGGGCGACAGGGGGCGGGTGAGACCCAGTACTTC. This sequence joins TRBV6-4 and TRBJ2-5; 10 bases are a match to TRBD1. This CDR3 comprises 16 residues. The germline gives CDR1 MRHNA, CDR2 SNTAGT. The junction had 12 bases not matched to a gene; V was cut back by 6 bases and J by 5 bases.

V is TRBV13 and J is TRBJ2-2; TRBD2 agrees at 7 bases. V lost 5 bases to trimming and J lost 4 bases; unmatched junction nucleotides: 4. Germline V gene data show CDR1 as PRHDT and CDR2 as FYEKMQ (reference sequence). This CDR3 has 14 residues. The CDR3 region has the DNA TGTGCCAGCAGCCCGGGGGAGGGCACCGGGGAGCTGTTTTTT. It specifies CASSPGEGTGELFF. Supplemented by reference TRBV13 and TRBJ2-2, the full variable domain reads AAGVIQSPRHLIKEKRETATLKCYPIPRHDTVYWYQQGPGQDPQFLISFYEKMQSDKGSIPDRFSAQQFSDYHSELNMSSLELGDSALYFCASSPGEGTGELFFGEGSRLTVL.

The chain employs TRBV7-9 and TRBJ2-3, with 10 bases fitting TRBD2. The CDR3 sequence is 16 residues long. V dropped 5 bases and J dropped 5; count of bases not matched to a gene: 10. Germline CDR1 and CDR2: SEHNR and FQNEAQ (reference sequence). CDR3 amino acids: CASSPSGAGGVDTQYF. DNA of the CDR3: TGTGCCAGCAGCCCCTCTGGAGCGGGAGGGGTAGATACGCAGTATTTT.